Listed here is a single TCR beta chain. As yet, its antigen is unknown. Trimming removed 3 bases at V and 5 bases at J, with 16 bases between. The germline V gene encodes CDR1 MDHEN and CDR2 SYDVKM. The CDR3 has 15 residues. PCR used 60 Vbeta primers and 13 Jbeta primers. Per the study methods: In a later analysis, the count reached some 73 million unique TCR beta chains, with 9 million to 11 million shared. Measured with immunoSEQ multiplex PCR; TCRdb has only the in-frame clones, and not every one. V, J and clone size reflect that table, while D and trimming were determined from the DNA. The repertoire has about 140,000 clones, 70% to 80% of them found once; the top ten carry roughly 1.6%. These data originate in a study of cytomegalovirus exposure and HLA in healthy donors. Study findings and constraints: Later analysis associated a missense DCLRE1C variant with TCR beta V- and J-gene trimming. Only CMV serostatus was available as immune exposure information.

This TCR was recovered from a female donor in good health and CMV-seronegative. The sample comprised PBMCs. The chain joins TRBV28 to TRBJ1-2; D remains unclear. This CDR3 is CASSLNLSNGYGYTF. The CDR3 DNA reads TGTGCCAGCAGTTTGAACTTGTCAAATGGTTATGGCTACACCTTC.